This T cell receptor (beta chain) was identified in a study of blood T cell repertoires in COVID-19 (TCRdb year 2020). As for the study more broadly: The collaborator samples originated in the United States, Italy and Spain and spanned the acute and convalescent phases of COVID-19. The material from the prospective study consisted of cDNA or gDNA derived from T cells, B-cell-depleted T cells, or PBMCs. Deeply sampled blood TCRbeta repertoires from subjects exposed to, actively infected with, or recovered from COVID-19 were included in the dataset. The repertoires were released in a freely available public database meant as a resource for research on the immune response to SARS-CoV-2. Samples came from the ongoing ImmuneRACE study (first 160 participants) plus 1,254 subjects from 6 global collaborators. Nearly every sample came with metadata listing a de-identified subject ID, COVID-19 status, age in years and sex. Where available, HLA class I and class II types were obtained from metadata supplied by the sample provider rather than from assay-based typing.

This clone has just a few counts. It has no known antigen specificity. Base qualities are not at hand, and no much larger clone is one base apart. Overall results and qualifications from the work: How much clinical and demographic metadata was included differed by source and by participant, and the metadata was provided uncurated.

TCRbeta CDR3 regions were amplified from genomic DNA by means of the immunoSEQ Assay, a bias-controlled multiplex PCR. On the authors' methods: Within the assay, amplification of reference gene primers was used to estimate how many nucleated cells each sample contained. Sequence reads were collapsed and filtered to measure the absolute abundance of every unique TCRbeta CDR3 rearrangement. Productive Simpson clonality was computed per sample as the square root of Simpson's diversity index over productive rearrangements. The clones in this table, taken by TCRdb from immuneACCESS, are in-frame only. Not every clone is retained; where verified, under half of the shortfall comes from an unresolved V gene, and the cause of the rest is unknown. V and J calls and clone size follow that table, whereas D and trimming were derived from the DNA. This sample holds a few hundred thousand clones; roughly 86% were observed only once. The ten largest clones add up to about 9.4% of the sample.

At one collaborating source in Seattle, patients were enrolled during active infection and were followed longitudinally through the course of disease. The collaborating institutions used their own protocols to collect whole blood in K2EDTA tubes. For TCRbeta analysis, collaborators shipped samples as frozen whole blood, isolated PBMCs, or DNA extracted from either of those sample types. The receptor's source is a woman aged 45 to 65 with COVID-19, enrolled during active disease. Input material: peripheral blood.

The DNA sequence is given as TGTGCCAGCAGCCAAGAAGGAGGGGGCAATCAGCCCCAGCATTTT. Its amino acids are CASSQEGGGNQPQHF. This sequence uses TRBV4-2 and TRBJ1-5, with TRBD1 as a weak D call on 5 bases. The germline ends are 8 bases apart after V is trimmed by 0 bases and J by 2 bases. Based on the germline V gene, the CDR1 and CDR2 sequences are LGHNA and YNFKEQ. From cysteine to phenylalanine, the CDR3 is 15 amino acids long. The sequence is cut down to CDR3 DNA, 45 bases in frame from base 1.